One sample yielded the 21 T cell receptor beta chains listed below, sequenced in a study of blood T cells in healthy people across ages. Together with a sample-barcoded 5' primer, a J-beta primer mix was included in a second PCR lasting roughly 6 to 12 cycles. Using its own MiXCR run on the 5' RACE reads, TCRdb lists one record per CDR3 protein. The sample holds 1.8 million or so distinct CDR3 sequences, roughly two fifths seen once. The sequencing sample was made of blood. The receptors come from a human donor in good health.

This clonotype showed up just a few times. The V call is TRBV9, the J call TRBJ2-5; no clear D. Trimming removed 0 bases from V and 4 bases from J, with 7 bases in between. In germline, CDR1 is SGDLS, CDR2 YYNGEE. The CDR3 consists of 13 residues. In DNA, the CDR3 is TGTGCCAGCAGCGTAGGACCTAGAGAGACCCAGTACTTC. Amino acid sequence: CASSVGPRETQYF.

CDR3 nucleotides: TGTGCCAGCAGCTTGGGTCTAGGGCCGGGCGGGACCCAGTACTTC. Amino acids: CASSLGLGPGGTQYF. The chain combines TRBV5-6 with TRBJ2-5; D ambiguous. The germline V gene has CDR1 SGHDT and CDR2 YYEEEE. Trimming shortened V by 0 bases and J by 7 bases, and 16 bases separated the two germline ends. CDR3 length equals 15 residues.

Note on this clonotype: Relative to the germline gene, one junction end is altered; a read error may explain this. As DNA, the CDR3 is TGTGTCAGCAGTGATTCAGTCCTAGCAAAAGAGACCCAGTACTTC. It specifies CVSSDSVLAKETQYF. The rearrangement uses TRBV25-1 and TRBJ2-5; tentatively, D is TRBD2 (5 bases). The CDR3 extends over 15 amino acids. Germline V CDR1 and CDR2: MGHDK, SYGVNS.

This clonotype was counted only a few times. The chain recombines TRBV12-5 with TRBJ1-5; D may be TRBD1 (6 bases). Germline CDR1 is LGHNT and CDR2 is FRNRAP. V gave up 6 bases and J gave up 5 bases, with 11 bases separating them. This CDR3 is 13 amino acids long. The CDR3 DNA is TGTGCTAGTGGCTGGGGGGGCGATCAGCCCCAGCATTTT. Translated, it gives CASGWGGDQPQHF.

In this sample, this clonotype turned up a few times. CDR3 coding DNA: TGCGCCAGCAGCCAAGGGTCGGGGGACTACGAGCAGTACTTC. As protein: CASSQGSGDYEQYF. V gene TRBV4-1 combines with J gene TRBJ2-7, with D maybe TRBD2 (6 bases). The CDR3 totals 14 residues. CDR1 MGHRA and CDR2 YSYEKL come from the germline V gene. V was cut by 1 base and J by 3 bases, with 10 bases left in between.

This clonotype was counted ten times or more. The V gene is TRBV6-5, the J gene TRBJ1-1; D perhaps matches TRBD1 (5 bases). Germline values: CDR1 MNHEY, CDR2 SVGAGI. Trimming removed 9 bases from V and 0 bases from J, with 20 bases in between. The CDR3 has 16 amino acids. CDR3 protein: CASNTLAGQMNTEAFF. The CDR3 DNA reads TGTGCCAGTAATACCCTAGCGGGGCAGATGAACACTGAAGCTTTCTTT.

The chain links TRBV5-8 to TRBJ1-1; D unclear. The V and J ends lost 0 bases and 4 bases respectively, with 13 bases between them. CDR3 size: 15 residues. Germline CDR1 reads SGHTS; CDR2 reads YDEGEE. The CDR3 region is CASSLEWALGTEAFF. In DNA, the CDR3 is TGTGCCAGCAGCTTGGAGTGGGCTTTGGGCACTGAAGCTTTCTTT.

This clonotype was counted a few times. CDR3 region: CASSLNPSDERYF. The CDR3 DNA follows: TGCGCCAGCAGCTTGAACCCCTCGGACGAGCGGTACTTC. The chain has TRBV5-1 and TRBJ2-4, with D unclear. V was trimmed by 1 base and J by 15 bases, leaving 17 bases between them. Germline CDR1 SGHRS, CDR2 YFSETQ. This CDR3 region has 13 residues.

This clonotype was observed at least ten times. This chain connects TRBV27 to TRBJ2-7; D is tentatively TRBD1 or TRBD2 (5 bases each). The germline V gene has CDR1 MNHEY and CDR2 SMNVEV (reference sequence). Trimming stripped 5 bases from V and 4 bases from J, with 12 bases between. This CDR3 contains 13 residues. This CDR3 reads CASSQGPQYEQYF. The CDR3 DNA is TGTGCCAGCAGTCAGGGACCCCAATACGAGCAGTACTTC.

The chain links TRBV28 to TRBJ1-2; no clear D gene. The CDR3 is made up of 10 amino acids. The germline V and J ends were trimmed by 10 bases and 8 bases, with 11 bases remaining between them. Germline V lookup: CDR1 MDHEN, CDR2 SYDVKM. For the CDR3, the DNA is TGTGCCACCTACTGCGAGGGCTACACCTTC. This encodes CATYCEGYTF.

V is TRBV21-1 and J is TRBJ1-2. TRBV21-1 is classified as a pseudogene. CDR3 size: 16 residues. In nucleotides, the CDR3 is TGTGCCAGCAGCAAAGACCGGCCGAAAAAGAATTATGGCTACACCTTC. Amino acid sequence: CASSKDRPKKNYGYTF.

This clonotype was counted between two and nine times. The V call is TRBV10-3, the J call TRBJ1-4, with TRBD1 identical over 11 bases. The germline gives CDR1 ENHRY, CDR2 SYGVKD. The trim removed 2 bases at V and 5 bases at J, leaving 4 bases unmatched. The CDR3 loop spans 16 amino acids. The CDR3 is CAISEGQGAENEKLFF. The CDR3 coding sequence is TGTGCCATCAGTGAGGGACAGGGGGCAGAGAATGAAAAACTGTTTTTT.

This clonotype was found a few times. The J gene is TRBJ2-1, the V gene TRBV29-1; 7 positions agree with TRBD1. V lost 6 bases and J lost 8; bases outside the gene matches: 13. This CDR3 spans 14 amino acids. Germline values: CDR1 SQVTM, CDR2 ANQGSEA. The CDR3 sequence is CSVCFLRDSYEQFF. DNA for the CDR3: TGCAGCGTGTGCTTTCTCCGGGACAGCTATGAGCAGTTCTTC.

A word on this clonotype: One end of the junction fails to match germline, which may point to a read error. J is TRBJ2-5 and V is TRBV7-6; D tentatively fits TRBD1 or TRBD2 (5 bases each). TRBJ2-7 matches the DNA end more closely, so the J call is doubtful. Germline values: CDR1 SGHVS, CDR2 FNYEAQ. The CDR3 contains 18 residues. CDR3 nucleotide sequence: TGTTCCAGCAGCCAAAACCCGCCGGGGCAGGGCAGGATATACGAGCAGTACTTC. Translation: CSSSQNPPGQGRIYEQYF.

Note on this clonotype: The junction does not match germline at one end; this may be a read error. This rearrangement joins TRBV9 to TRBJ2-3; 9 bases align to TRBD1. The CDR3 runs 14 residues. Germline values: CDR1 SGDLS, CDR2 YYNGEE. CDR3: CASNVATGGGTQYF. In nucleotides, the CDR3 is TGTGCCAGCAACGTAGCTACAGGGGGCGGCACGCAGTATTTT.

The chain employs TRBV2 and TRBJ1-1; D ambiguous. Germline values: CDR1 SNHLY, CDR2 FYNNEI. V was trimmed by 4 bases and J by 7 bases, leaving 10 bases between them. The CDR3 is 12 residues long. The CDR3 reads CASSAHEFEAFF. The CDR3 nucleotides read TGTGCCAGCAGTGCTCACGAGTTTGAAGCTTTCTTT.

The chain combines TRBV20-1 with TRBJ1-1; 7 bases map to TRBD1. The V and J ends lost 3 bases and 3 bases, in that order; junction bases with no gene match: 7. Germline loops: CDR1 DFQATT, CDR2 SNEGSKA (reference sequence). There are 14 residues in the CDR3. The CDR3: CSASADRAYTEAFF. The CDR3, as DNA: TGCAGTGCTAGCGCCGACAGGGCTTACACTGAAGCTTTCTTT.

The chain uses TRBV20-1 and TRBJ2-7, with D possibly being TRBD2 (5 bases). The V gene's germline CDR1 is DFQATT and CDR2 SNEGSKA (reference sequence). The CDR3 is made up of 14 amino acids. Between the trimmed V and J ends, which lost 3 bases and 2 bases, there was a span of 14 bases. This CDR3 reads CSARRVGLAYEQYF. The CDR3 DNA follows: TGCAGTGCTAGGAGGGTAGGTTTGGCCTACGAGCAGTACTTC.

This clonotype was seen a handful of times. The chain links TRBV5-5 to TRBJ2-7; D is perhaps TRBD1 (6 bases). There are 14 residues in the CDR3. Germline-derived CDR1 and CDR2 are SGHKS and YYEKEE (reference sequence). Trimming stripped 6 bases from V and 6 bases from J, with 19 bases between. The CDR3 DNA is TGTGCCAGCAACCTCGGGGACACTATTGGCGAGCAGTACTTC. Amino acid sequence: CASNLGDTIGEQYF.

This clonotype was detected only a few times. This chain links TRBV6-2 or TRBV6-3 with TRBJ2-1, with 8 bases identical to TRBD2. CDR3 length equals 15 residues. Germline V CDR1 and CDR2: MNHEY, SVGEGT. With V trimmed by 5 bases and J by 1 base, 4 bases remained unmatched. CDR3 protein: CASSTRLASYNEQFF. CDR3 in DNA: TGTGCCAGCAGTACTAGACTAGCGTCCTACAATGAGCAGTTCTTC.

This clonotype occurred a few times. The chain joins TRBV5-1 to TRBJ2-5; D is perhaps TRBD1 (6 bases). The CDR3 loop spans 13 amino acids. V was trimmed by 6 bases and J by 4 bases, leaving 13 bases between them. Germline-derived CDR1 and CDR2 are SGHRS and YFSETQ. The CDR3 is CASTGTGRETQYF. CDR3 sequence (DNA): TGCGCCAGCACGGGAACAGGGAGAGAGACCCAGTACTTC.